Presented here are 26 T cell receptor beta chains from one specimen sequenced in a study of beta chain features in type 1 diabetes. Reverse transcription of all isolated RNA meant that expressed TCRB transcripts were sequenced. Here immunoSEQ multiplex PCR was the method, and the copy in TCRdb shows in-frame clones only, minus some. The sample has around 250,000 clones, around 65% seen once; the top ten hold 0.053%. Material for sequencing was naive CD4+ T cells from blood. These receptors all come from a man aged 25-45 years in good health.

The V call is TRBV4-2, the J call TRBJ2-3; 13 bases line up with TRBD2. J lost 1 base, V lost 4 bases, and 2 bases had no gene match. The length of the CDR3 is 16 residues. Looked up from germline, CDR1 is LGHNA and CDR2 is YNFKEQ. The CDR3 sequence: CASSLGTSGGTDTQYF. CDR3 nucleotide sequence: TGTGCCAGCAGCCTAGGGACTAGCGGGGGCACAGATACGCAGTATTTT.

This chain connects TRBV7-9 to TRBJ2-7; D is undetermined. The CDR3 is 13 amino acids. Trimming took 4 bases from V and 2 from J, leaving 9 bases between them. Germline V gene sequence: CDR1 SEHNR, CDR2 FQNEAQ (reference sequence). For the CDR3, the DNA is TGTGCCAGCAGCTACACTGGGACCTACGAGCAGTACTTC. Translated, it gives CASSYTGTYEQYF.

V and J are TRBV25-1 and TRBJ2-1, with 10 bases aligning to TRBD2. This CDR3 contains 14 residues. Germline trimming cut 4 bases from V and 7 bases from J; bases unmatched to any gene: 4. Germline V gene lookup returns CDR1 MGHDK and CDR2 SYGVNS. The CDR3 here is CASSASSGSNEQFF. The CDR3 coding sequence is TGTGCCAGCAGTGCCTCTAGCGGGAGTAATGAGCAGTTCTTC.

This clone was counted between two and nine times. V is TRBV30 and J is TRBJ2-5, with D maybe TRBD2 (5 bases). From germline, CDR1 is GTSNPN and CDR2 SVGIG (reference sequence). The germline V and J ends were trimmed by 2 bases and 2 bases, with 15 bases remaining between them. This CDR3 has 15 residues. The CDR3 reads CAWSRGLEPQETQYF. The CDR3 DNA sequence: TGTGCCTGGAGTCGGGGTCTCGAACCACAAGAGACCCAGTACTTC.

The J gene is TRBJ2-1, the V gene TRBV9; D remains ambiguous. CDR3 size: 15 residues. V was cut by 4 bases and J by 1 base, with 12 bases left in between. The germline V gene encodes CDR1 SGDLS and CDR2 YYNGEE. CDR3 loop: CASSLGWESYNEQFF. CDR3 nucleotide sequence: TGTGCCAGCAGCTTGGGATGGGAATCCTACAATGAGCAGTTCTTC.

V usage is TRBV4-2 and J usage is TRBJ2-4, with D tentatively TRBD1 (5 bases). Looked up from germline, CDR1 is LGHNA and CDR2 is YNFKEQ. This CDR3 comprises 15 residues. Trimming took off 0 bases at V and 7 bases at J, with 13 bases between the two ends. CDR3 region: CASSQDQGSANIQYF. CDR3 sequence (DNA): TGTGCCAGCAGCCAAGATCAGGGCTCAGCGAACATTCAGTACTTC.

The rearrangement links TRBV11-2 to TRBJ1-1; D is ambiguous. Germline V gene sequence: CDR1 SGHAT, CDR2 FQNNGV. The V end was cut by 0 bases, the J end by 0 bases, with 5 bases between. The CDR3 spans 14 residues. CDR3 DNA: TGTGCCAGCAGCTTAGAGCGGGTGAACACTGAAGCTTTCTTT. Translation: CASSLERVNTEAFF.

This clone was recorded once. The chain joins TRBV30 to TRBJ2-2; D perhaps matches TRBD1 (5 bases). The CDR3 is made up of 13 amino acids. Germline values: CDR1 GTSNPN, CDR2 SVGIG (reference sequence). The V and J ends lost 2 bases and 7 bases respectively, with 11 bases between them. Here the CDR3 DNA reads TGTGCCTGGAGTAAGACAGCGATCGGGGAGCTGTTTTTT. This codes for CAWSKTAIGELFF.

This chain uses TRBV29-1 with TRBJ2-5; a weak D match, TRBD2 (5 bases). Trimming stripped 7 bases from V and 5 bases from J, with 14 bases between. CDR1 and CDR2 (germline): SQVTM, ANQGSEA. This CDR3 is built from 12 residues. CDR3 nucleotide sequence: TGCAGCGGTGTCCGGGGAGACGAGACCCAGTACTTC. This translates into CSGVRGDETQYF.

CDR3 residues: CASSLRTSGNNEQFF. CDR3 DNA: TGTGCCAGTAGTCTGAGGACTAGCGGGAACAATGAGCAGTTCTTC. This chain links TRBV19 with TRBJ2-1, with TRBD2 identical over 12 bases. V was clipped by 5 bases and J by 5 bases; unmatched bases: 4. Germline CDR1 LNHDA, CDR2 SQIVND (reference sequence). This CDR3 has 15 amino acids. The full variable domain, rest sourced from reference TRBV19 and TRBJ2-1, is DGGITQSPKYLFRKEGQNVTLSCEQNLNHDAMYWYRQDPGQGLRLIYYSQIVNDFQKGDIAEGYSVSREKKESFPLTVTSAQKNPTAFYLCASSLRTSGNNEQFFGPGTRLTVL.

The chain carries TRBV30 and TRBJ1-6; D not certain. The V and J ends lost 5 bases and 7 bases respectively, with 12 bases between them. Germline values: CDR1 GTSNPN, CDR2 SVGIG (reference sequence). CDR3 length: 13 amino acids. CDR3 sequence reads: CAWVIGPNSPLHF. The CDR3 DNA follows: TGTGCCTGGGTAATCGGGCCAAATTCACCCCTCCACTTT.

This chain links TRBV18 with TRBJ2-7, with a possible D match to TRBD2 (6 bases). CDR1 is KGHSH and CDR2 is LQKENI in the germline V gene. The V end was cut by 2 bases, the J end by 7 bases, with 9 bases between. This CDR3 has 12 residues. The CDR3 DNA sequence: TGTGCCAGCTCACCAGGGCGGGGAGAGCAGTACTTC. It translates to CASSPGRGEQYF. Full variable domain (rest looked up from reference TRBV18 and TRBJ2-7): NAGVMQNPRHLVRRRGQEARLRCSPMKGHSHVYWYRQLPEEGLKFMVYLQKENIIDESGMPKERFSAEFPKEGPSILRIQQVVRGDSAAYFCASSPGRGEQYFGPGTRLTVT.

The chain carries TRBV7-9 and TRBJ2-3; weak D call: TRBD2 (6 bases). The V and J ends lost 6 bases and 4 bases respectively, with 17 bases between them. The CDR3 sequence is 15 residues long. Germline CDR1 reads SEHNR; CDR2 reads FQNEAQ (reference sequence). CDR3 sequence reads: CASRPWDSGADTQYF. CDR3 coding DNA: TGTGCCAGCAGGCCCTGGGACTCCGGGGCAGATACGCAGTATTTT.

This sequence joins TRBV30 and TRBJ2-7; 7 nucleotides line up with TRBD1. Germline-derived CDR1 and CDR2 are GTSNPN and SVGIG (reference sequence). This CDR3 has 12 residues. V lost 8 bases to trimming and J lost 2 bases; unmatched junction nucleotides: 6. The CDR3 bases are TGTGCCGGGACAGTTAGTCCCTACGAGCAGTACTTC. Protein product: CAGTVSPYEQYF.

This clone was picked up a small number of times. The rearrangement links TRBV29-1 to TRBJ2-5, with 8 bases identical to TRBD2. Germline values: CDR1 SQVTM, CDR2 ANQGSEA. The CDR3 runs to 14 residues. With V trimmed by 7 bases and J by 5 bases, 12 bases remained unmatched. The CDR3 spells CSASLFGRGETQYF. The DNA for the CDR3 is TGCAGCGCCTCCCTTTTCGGGAGGGGTGAGACCCAGTACTTC.

This chain joins TRBV9 and TRBJ2-7; the match to TRBD1 covers 9 bases. The J segment lost 0 bases and the V segment lost 4 bases, leaving 5 bases of the junction unmatched. CDR1 SGDLS and CDR2 YYNGEE come from the germline V gene. The CDR3 sequence is 15 residues long. The CDR3, as DNA: TGTGCCAGCAGCCTCGGACAGGGGAGCTCCTACGAGCAGTACTTC. Amino acids: CASSLGQGSSYEQYF.

The genes are TRBV6-6 and TRBJ1-2; unclear D gene. CDR3 length equals 13 residues. Germline V CDR1 and CDR2: MNHNY, SVGAGI (reference sequence). Trimming took 2 bases from V and 2 from J, leaving 6 bases between them. The CDR3 protein is CASSYDLNYGYTF. CDR3 DNA sequence: TGTGCCAGCAGTTACGACTTAAACTATGGCTACACCTTC.

This clone appeared a few times. The rearrangement joins TRBV20-1 to TRBJ2-5; D is ambiguous. The CDR3 consists of 11 residues. The V gene lost 6 bases and the J gene lost 5 bases, with 10 bases spanning the gap. CDR1 DFQATT and CDR2 SNEGSKA come from the germline V gene (reference sequence). CDR3 DNA: TGCAGTGCCCCGGACCCGGAGACCCAGTACTTC. This codes for CSAPDPETQYF.

The J gene is TRBJ2-1, the V gene TRBV15; D call uncertain. Trimming pared 5 bases from V and 7 bases from J, leaving 12 bases between. Germline V gives CDR1 LNHNV, CDR2 YYDKDF (reference sequence). The CDR3 length is 13 residues. The CDR3 sequence: CATSLRVENEQFF. CDR3 sequence (DNA): TGTGCCACCAGCCTACGGGTAGAAAATGAGCAGTTCTTC.

This chain's CDR3 is CASSRSGTGVRETQYF. DNA for the CDR3: TGCGCCAGCAGCCGATCCGGGACAGGGGTTCGGGAGACCCAGTACTTC. This chain joins TRBV5-1 and TRBJ2-5; 10 nucleotides match TRBD1. With V trimmed by 4 bases and J by 5 bases, 11 bases remained unmatched. CDR1 is SGHRS, CDR2 YFSETQ, per germline. The CDR3 consists of 16 residues. Full variable domain (missing parts from reference TRBV5-1 and TRBJ2-5): KAGVTQTPRYLIKTRGQQVTLSCSPISGHRSVSWYQQTPGQGLQFLFEYFSETQRNKGNFPGRFSGRQFSNSRSEMNVSTLELGDSALYLCASSRSGTGVRETQYFGPGTRLLVL.

The chain uses TRBV29-1 and TRBJ2-3; weak D call: TRBD2 (6 bases). Germline lookup yields CDR1 SQVTM and CDR2 ANQGSEA. This CDR3 spans 12 amino acids. Trimming took 5 bases from V and 3 from J, leaving 9 bases between them. The CDR3 here is CSVRLGTDTQYF. DNA of the CDR3: TGCAGCGTTCGACTAGGGACAGATACGCAGTATTTT.

The chain employs TRBV19 and TRBJ2-1; tentative D call: TRBD2 (5 bases). The CDR3 contains 15 residues. Germline lookup yields CDR1 LNHDA and CDR2 SQIVND (reference sequence). Trimming left V 6 bases short and J 4 bases short, with 16 bases between. CDR3: CASSPDGPGYNEQFF. The CDR3 DNA is TGTGCCAGTAGCCCGGACGGGCCGGGGTACAATGAGCAGTTCTTC.

J is TRBJ2-1 and V is TRBV2; 12 bases agree with TRBD2. Germline CDR1 and CDR2: SNHLY and FYNNEI. This CDR3 region has 14 residues. V was pared by 6 bases and J by 10 bases, with 7 bases of the junction left unmatched. Here the CDR3 DNA reads TGTGCCAGCAGGGAGACTAGCGGGAGAGTGGAGCAGTTCTTC. Translation gives CASRETSGRVEQFF.

The chain joins TRBV30 to TRBJ2-4; D is undetermined. CDR3 size: 12 residues. The V and J ends lost 5 bases and 6 bases respectively, with 11 bases between them. Germline CDR1 reads GTSNPN; CDR2 reads SVGIG (reference sequence). The chain's CDR3 is CAWLSNSNIQYF. The CDR3 nucleotides read TGTGCCTGGCTGTCGAATTCAAACATTCAGTACTTC.

The chain couples TRBV4-1 to TRBJ2-5; TRBD2 agrees at 8 bases. J lost 5 bases, V lost 2 bases, and 13 bases had no gene match. Germline CDR1 is MGHRA and CDR2 is YSYEKL. The CDR3 contains 17 residues. DNA for the CDR3: TGCGCCAGCAGCCAACTCCCGCTGGTAGCGGGACGGGAGACCCAGTACTTC. Translated, it gives CASSQLPLVAGRETQYF.

The chain couples TRBV7-7 to TRBJ2-2; TRBD1 might be the D (5 bases). Deletions cut 2 bases from V and 0 bases from J, with 7 bases between. Germline values: CDR1 SSHAT, CDR2 FNYEAQ (reference sequence). The length of the CDR3 is 15 residues. The DNA for the CDR3 is TGTGCCAGCAGCTTACAGGGTCCGAACACCGGGGAGCTGTTTTTT. This translates into CASSLQGPNTGELFF.